This T cell receptor (beta chain) comes out of a study of T cell responses to AZD1222 COVID-19 vaccine. Study-level information: Second-dose recipients at about 4 or about 12 weeks were treated as one pooled group.

With 3 bases removed from V and 4 bases from J, the gap between germline ends came to 12 bases. The CDR3 length is 13 residues. Germline V gives CDR1 DFQATT, CDR2 SNEGSKA (reference sequence). This clone was seen more than once but under ten times. The antigen is not known. General observations from the study: Baseline antibody screening turned up just a handful of seropositive AZD1222 recipients. White British ancestry dominated among donors, who included more females, and clonal diversity was possibly underestimated.

The table came from immunoSEQ multiplex PCR; TCRdb's copy has only in-frame clones and leaves some out. The sample shows around 160,000 clones, 89% of them seen only once. The sample in question was peripheral blood, obtained on day 0 of AZD1222 vaccination. This TCR was recovered from an adult in good health. The rearrangement links TRBV20-1 to TRBJ1-1; no clear D gene. The CDR3 protein is CSASPPSGTEAFF. In nucleotides, the CDR3 is TGCAGTGCTAGTCCCCCCAGCGGCACTGAAGCTTTCTTT.